A selection of T cell receptor beta chains follows, all from one sample in a study of control samples from healthy donors and cancer patients. The assay was immunoSEQ multiplex PCR, and TCRdb's table has in-frame clones only and misses some. The data hold 30,000 to 40,000 clones, with 83% observed a single time. Sequenced: PBMCs. The origin of the receptors is a woman in her sixties with lung cancer. The CDR3 runs from the conserved cysteine through the conserved F or W. A clone size is listed for some rows: how often the clone was seen (once, few, many), or a class if it is expanded.

TRBV29-1	.	TRBJ2-7	CSVGNRDLYEQYF
TRBV18	.	TRBJ1-1	CASSQGLDTEAFF
TRBV6-2/TRBV6-3	.	TRBJ2-7	CASSYSILKQYF
TRBV10-3	.	TRBJ1-1	CAIRRGGGTEAFF
TRBV10-1	.	TRBJ2-7	CASSGSSGAKQYF
TRBV29-1	.	TRBJ1-1	CSVGSGETEAFF
TRBV2	.	TRBJ1-2	CASGGAEIDGYTF
TRBV30	.	TRBJ2-7	CAWSVGLATYEQYF
TRBV7-8	.	TRBJ2-1	CASSFSGLAGVGEQFF
TRBV5-5	.	TRBJ1-1	CASGADRGYTEAFF
TRBV3-1/TRBV3-2	.	TRBJ2-2	CASSQDPRGANTGELFF
TRBV19	.	TRBJ1-2	CASSTDLKRYGYTF
TRBV10-3	.	TRBJ1-5	CAISRDMGNQPQHF
TRBV7-6	.	TRBJ2-1	CASSFLSGDLFDEQFF
TRBV11-2	.	TRBJ1-1	CASSLAAAEAFF
TRBV27	.	TRBJ1-2	CASSLKGEPDGYTF
TRBV19	.	TRBJ2-7	CASSVRTATYEQYF
TRBV24-1	.	TRBJ2-1	CATSDALAGGNEQFF
TRBV25-1	.	TRBJ2-5	CASSEGTGIQETQYF
TRBV19	.	TRBJ1-2	CASRRGGNYGYTF
TRBV3-1/TRBV3-2	.	TRBJ1-2	CASSRAGGGLYGYTF
TRBV11-2	.	TRBJ2-7	CASSNKGLAGDYEQYF
TRBV29-1	.	TRBJ2-1	CSSGGRYNEQFF
TRBV7-3	.	TRBJ1-1	CASSPQGNTEAFF
TRBV11-2	.	TRBJ1-1	CASSLGRTDEAFF
TRBV5-6	.	TRBJ1-1	CASSFAGTGHTEAFF
TRBV18	once	TRBJ1-5	CASSPLMVWTGDQPQHF
TRBV5-1	.	TRBJ2-5	CASSLVIGGSETQYF
TRBV7-3	.	TRBJ2-5	CASSPAGTLGETQYF
TRBV15	.	TRBJ2-3	CATSSRQLTDTQYF
TRBV5-6	.	TRBJ2-6	CATTQGFSDGANVLTF
TRBV19	few	TRBJ1-4	CASSKDSANEKLFF
TRBV29-1	.	TRBJ1-2	CSVGGTAAINYGYTF
TRBV9	.	TRBJ2-3	CASSGRLAGGFTDTQYF
TRBV6-2/TRBV6-3	.	TRBJ2-5	CASSQRRETQYF
TRBV6-2/TRBV6-3	.	TRBJ1-6	CASSYLRTNSPLHF
TRBV11-3	.	TRBJ2-2	CASSPRQGNTGELFF
TRBV6-5	.	TRBJ2-2	CASRRDRGSGELFF
TRBV7-2	.	TRBJ1-5	CASSSQPAQPQHF
TRBV19	.	TRBJ2-2	CASRENTGELFF
TRBV7-9	.	TRBJ1-5	CASSLGNQPQHF
TRBV18	.	TRBJ2-5	CASSPQDRQETQYF
TRBV13	.	TRBJ2-7	CASSHLLAGGSYEQYF
TRBV15	.	TRBJ2-1	CATSNRLADNYNEQFF
TRBV6-2/TRBV6-3	.	TRBJ1-1	CASTPLRDTEAFF
TRBV2	.	TRBJ2-2	CASRGQRNTGELFF
TRBV18	.	TRBJ2-2	CASSPTLGTGTGELFF
TRBV5-1	.	TRBJ1-1	CASSLVDTEAFF
TRBV7-3	.	TRBJ1-1	CASSLFLSGGEAFF
TRBV18	.	TRBJ1-2	CASSQGQMKFGYTF
TRBV28	.	TRBJ1-2	CASSLNGRGYTF
TRBV11-2	.	TRBJ1-1	CASSPEGRDEAFF
TRBV19	.	TRBJ1-2	CASVDGGGSDGYTF
TRBV6-5	.	TRBJ1-3	CASSYSRTANTIYF
TRBV19	.	TRBJ1-5	CASCFGTGGDQPQHF